The rows below give T cell receptor beta chains drawn from one sample of a study of blood T cell repertoires in COVID-19. The repertoire was sequenced with immunoSEQ multiplex PCR; TCRdb's copy has only in-frame clones and lacks some. The sample holds over 140,000 clones; around 81% are singletons and the top ten take 3.5% to 4.5%. Material for sequencing was peripheral blood. The receptors were sampled from a woman aged 55-75 years with acute or convalescent COVID-19. Each CDR3 is given with its conserved first and last residue. The D gene is left open where the match is weak. Size tells how often a clone was seen (once, few, many) or the class of an expanded clone, and some rows leave it out.

D	V	J	size	DNA	CDR3
.	TRBV28	TRBJ1-1	.	TGTGCCAGCAATACAGGGTCTGAAGCTTTCTTT	CASNTGSEAFF
.	TRBV7-9	TRBJ2-1	.	TGTGCCAGCAGCTTGGGGGCCCTCCAGGGGGGTGAGCAGTTCTTC	CASSLGALQGGEQFF
TRBD2	TRBV2	TRBJ2-3	few	TGTGCCAGCAGGGTTAGCGGGATCACGTCCTCAGATACGCAGTATTTT	CASRVSGITSSDTQYF
.	TRBV6-5	TRBJ1-3	.	TGTGCCAGCAGAGCTGTGAACTCTGGAAACACCATATATTTT	CASRAVNSGNTIYF
.	TRBV5-1	TRBJ1-6	once	TGCGCCAGCAGCTTTGAACGGGGACCCCTCCACTTT	CASSFERGPLHF
TRBD2	TRBV20-1	TRBJ2-3	.	TGCAGTGCTAGTCCTCGTAGCGGGAGGGCCACAGATACGCAGTATTTT	CSASPRSGRATDTQYF
.	TRBV18	TRBJ1-5	.	TGTGCCAGCTCACCACGGGCAGGGGGCAATCAGCCCCAGCATTTT	CASSPRAGGNQPQHF
TRBD1	TRBV10-3	TRBJ1-1	.	TGTGCCATCAGCCTGGACAGGGCGACTGAAGCTTTCTTT	CAISLDRATEAFF
TRBD1	TRBV30	TRBJ1-1	.	TGTGCCTGGGCCGGACAGGGTAGAGCTTTCTTT	CAWAGQGRAFF
.	TRBV28	TRBJ1-1	.	TGTGCCAGCAGTTACTTGAACACTGAAGCTTTCTTT	CASSYLNTEAFF
TRBD1	TRBV14	TRBJ1-2	.	TGTGCCAGCAGCCCCGGGACAGGGGTCTATGGCTACACCTTC	CASSPGTGVYGYTF
.	TRBV5-4	TRBJ2-2	.	TGTGCCAGCAGCTCGCAAACCCGGACACTCACCGGGGAGCTGTTTTTT	CASSSQTRTLTGELFF
TRBD2	TRBV5-4	TRBJ2-7	.	TGTGCCAGCATCCGCCAAGGCGGGGGTACCTACGAACAGTACTTC	CASIRQGGGTYEQYF
TRBD2	TRBV7-2	TRBJ2-3	.	TGTGCCAGCAGTCAAAGGACTAGCGGACCGATAGATACGCAGTATTTT	CASSQRTSGPIDTQYF
.	TRBV10-2	TRBJ2-1	.	TGCGCCAGCAGTGAGAGGGGTGAGCAGTTCTTC	CASSERGEQFF
.	TRBV28	TRBJ1-1	.	TGTGCCAGCAGTGCCGAAGCGGGGATGAACACTGAAGCTTTCTTT	CASSAEAGMNTEAFF
.	TRBV28	TRBJ2-7	.	TGTGCCAGCAGTTTTAAGACTGCATACTACGAGCAGTACTTC	CASSFKTAYYEQYF
TRBD1	TRBV3-1/TRBV3-2	TRBJ1-2	.	TGTGCCAGCAGCCAAGATTCCGGGACAGCGGATGGCTACACCTTC	CASSQDSGTADGYTF
TRBD1	TRBV29-1	TRBJ1-6	.	TGCAGCGTTAAGACAGGGGGTAATTCACCCCTCCACTTT	CSVKTGGNSPLHF
TRBD1	TRBV3-1/TRBV3-2	TRBJ1-2	.	TGTGCCAGCAGCCCGTCGGGACAGGGCGGAGACGGCTACACCTTC	CASSPSGQGGDGYTF
TRBD1	TRBV24-1	TRBJ2-3	once	TGTGCCACCAGCTATCGGACAGGGTTCACAGATACGCAGTATTTT	CATSYRTGFTDTQYF
.	TRBV2	TRBJ1-1	few	TGTGCCAGCAGTGAACAGGCCGACACTGAAGCTTTCTTT	CASSEQADTEAFF
TRBD1	TRBV25-1	TRBJ2-5	.	TGTGCCACCTTGCAGGGGGGAGGGACAGGGCCTTTCCAGTACTTC	CATLQGGGTGPFQYF
.	TRBV12-3/TRBV12-4	TRBJ1-2	.	TGTGCCAGCAGCCCTCCGGGGTATGGTGGCTACACCTTC	CASSPPGYGGYTF
TRBD1	TRBV11-2	TRBJ2-1	.	TGTGCCAGCAGCAAGGGACAGGGTGATGAGCAGTTCTTC	CASSKGQGDEQFF
.	TRBV20-1	TRBJ2-7	.	TGCAGTGCTGCACAGGCTTACGAGCAGTACTTC	CSAAQAYEQYF
.	TRBV7-9	TRBJ2-3	.	TGTGCCAGCAGCTTAATGACTAGGAGAGATACGCAGTATTTT	CASSLMTRRDTQYF
.	TRBV6-2/TRBV6-3	TRBJ2-3	.	TGTGCCAGCAGTTACTACACACCCGGCACAGATACGCAGTATTTT	CASSYYTPGTDTQYF
TRBD1	TRBV5-1	TRBJ1-1	.	TGCGCCAGCAGCACCCGACAGGGTGGGACTGAAGCTTTCTTT	CASSTRQGGTEAFF
.	TRBV18	TRBJ1-5	.	TGTGCCAGCTCACCACGCGACGGACAGCAAGGTCAGCCCCAGCATTTT	CASSPRDGQQGQPQHF
.	TRBV28	TRBJ1-5	.	TGTGCCAGCATGTTGTCGTCGTGGGGGGAGAGGCAGCCCCAGCATTTT	CASMLSSWGERQPQHF
.	TRBV30	TRBJ1-2	.	TGTGCCTGGAAATCGACAGGTGGCGGCTACACCTTC	CAWKSTGGGYTF
.	TRBV7-2	TRBJ1-1	.	TGTGCCAGCATCAGCCGCGGGGACACTGAAGCTTTCTTT	CASISRGDTEAFF
.	TRBV27	TRBJ1-5	.	TGTGCCAGCAGTTTAAACGGGGGCAATCAGCCCCAGCATTTT	CASSLNGGNQPQHF
TRBD1	TRBV4-1	TRBJ1-1	once	TGCGCCAGCAGCCAAGACCCTCAGGACAGGAGTTACACTGAAGCTTTCTTT	CASSQDPQDRSYTEAFF
.	TRBV23-1	TRBJ2-1	.	TGCGCCAGCAGTCACCCGGACAACAATGAGCAGTTCTTC	CASSHPDNNEQFF
.	TRBV6-5	TRBJ1-1	.	TGTGCCAGCAGTTACTCGAGTTTTGTCGAAGCTTTCTTT	CASSYSSFVEAFF
.	TRBV7-3	TRBJ2-2	.	TGTGCCAGCAGCTTAACGGTGGATAGGACAACCGGGGAGCTGTTTTTT	CASSLTVDRTTGELFF
.	TRBV4-1	TRBJ1-1	.	TGCGCCAGCAGCCCTCCAACGGGGGTCGCTGAAGCTTTCTTT	CASSPPTGVAEAFF
TRBD2	TRBV11-3	TRBJ2-3	.	TGTGCCAGCAGCTTACAGTCGGGAGGGCCCGCAGATACGCAGTATTTT	CASSLQSGGPADTQYF
TRBD1	TRBV6-5	TRBJ1-2	.	TGTGCCAGCAATCCGGGACAGGGAGCCTATGGCTACACCTTC	CASNPGQGAYGYTF
.	TRBV28	TRBJ1-4	.	TGTGCCAGCCGAACTGGGGGGACGGGGGATGAAAAACTGTTTTTT	CASRTGGTGDEKLFF
TRBD2	TRBV4-3	TRBJ2-4	once	TGCGCCAGCAGCCAAGGCCGACTAGCAAGGAACATTCAGTACTTC	CASSQGRLARNIQYF
.	TRBV5-5	TRBJ2-3	few	TGTGCCAGCAGCTTGGGGGCAAGCACAGATACGCAGTATTTT	CASSLGASTDTQYF
TRBD2	TRBV4-3	TRBJ2-1	.	TGCGCCAGCAGCCAAGCGGTCGCGGCGGGAGGTGGCTCCTACAATGAGCAGTTCTTC	CASSQAVAAGGGSYNEQFF